The entry below gives a single T cell receptor (beta chain) sequence along with its context. In germline, CDR1 is MNHEY, CDR2 SVGAGI. Trimming removed 4 bases from V and 2 bases from J, with 8 bases in between. There are 13 residues in the CDR3. The entry originates in a study of OX40 agonist ivuxolimab in advanced cancers. On the study more broadly: Dose-escalation patients had hepatocellular carcinoma, melanoma, renal cell or head and neck cancer.

Anyone with autoimmune disease history or systemic immunosuppression was excluded. Peripheral blood came from all dose cohorts at three timepoints. Method: immunoSEQ multiplex PCR; TCRdb's copy keeps in-frame clones and lacks some. The sample consists of 70,000 or so clones, about 90% of them appearing once. The chain carries TRBV6-5 and TRBJ1-2; D perhaps matches TRBD1 (6 bases). Sequences were derived from CD4+ or CD8+ T cells sorted from blood, sampled in a trial of the OX40 agonist ivuxolimab. The receptor's source is an adult with an advanced solid tumor such as melanoma, head and neck, liver or kidney cancer. CDR3 DNA sequence: TGTGCCAGCAGTTTCACAGGGAACTATGGCTACACCTTC. Translation: CASSFTGNYGYTF.